The 4 T cell receptor beta chains presented below share a single source sample, sequenced in a study of shared clonotypes between healthy human individuals. Data came from immunoSEQ multiplex PCR; TCRdb stores just in-frame clones and leaves some out. The data show roughly 1,100,000 clones, with about 80% seen just once and 1.4% to 1.5% held by the top ten. The sequenced sample was memory CD4+ T cells sorted from blood. Subset reported: CD45RA-negative fraction. These receptors were collected from a man younger than 30 in good health.

DNA of the CDR3: TGTGCCAGCATCAACGATAGACAGGCCCTTAAACTGTTTTTT. Translating it yields CASINDRQALKLFF. The chain is built from TRBV6-1 and TRBJ1-4; TRBD1 might be the D (6 bases). The CDR3 is 14 residues long. Deletions cut 7 bases from V and 11 bases from J, with 20 bases between. Germline-derived CDR1 and CDR2 are MNHNS and SASEGT.

The chain recombines TRBV21-1 with TRBJ2-7; the table's D call, TRBD1, has no DNA check behind it. TRBV21-1 is classified as a pseudogene. The CDR3 consists of 14 residues. The CDR3: CASSNRTEAYEQYF. The CDR3, as DNA: TGTGCCAGCAGCAACAGGACAGAGGCCTACGAGCAGTACTTC.

The chain has TRBV6-6 and TRBJ1-1, with D hard to call. V was pared by 6 bases and J by 1 base, with 9 bases between. The CDR3 has 13 residues. Germline-derived CDR1 and CDR2 are MNHNY and SVGAGI (reference sequence). CDR3 in DNA: TGTGCCAGCAGGGGGAACGCGAACACTGAAGCTTTCTTT. Translation gives CASRGNANTEAFF.

The genes are TRBV2 and TRBJ2-2, with D hard to call. The CDR3 totals 15 residues. V was pared by 8 bases and J by 5 bases, with 18 bases between. Germline-derived CDR1 and CDR2 are SNHLY and FYNNEI. The CDR3 nucleotides read TGTGCCAGCCGGCCTGGCGGCACACTAACCGGGGAGCTGTTTTTT. It translates to CASRPGGTLTGELFF.